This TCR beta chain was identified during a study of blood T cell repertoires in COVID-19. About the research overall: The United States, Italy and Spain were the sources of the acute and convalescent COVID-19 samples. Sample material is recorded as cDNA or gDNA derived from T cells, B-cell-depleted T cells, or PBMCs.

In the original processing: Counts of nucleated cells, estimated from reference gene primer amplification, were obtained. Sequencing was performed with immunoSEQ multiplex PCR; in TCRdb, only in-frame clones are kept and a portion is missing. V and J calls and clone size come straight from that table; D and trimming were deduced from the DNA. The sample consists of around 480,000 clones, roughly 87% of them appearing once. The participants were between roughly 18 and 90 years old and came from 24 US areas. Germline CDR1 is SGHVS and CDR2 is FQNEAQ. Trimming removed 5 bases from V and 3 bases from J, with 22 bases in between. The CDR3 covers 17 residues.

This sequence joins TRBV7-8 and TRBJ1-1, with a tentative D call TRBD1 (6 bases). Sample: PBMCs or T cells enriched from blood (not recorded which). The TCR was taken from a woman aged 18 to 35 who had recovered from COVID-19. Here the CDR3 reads CASSQLGGAGPDTEAFF. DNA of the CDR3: TGTGCCAGCAGCCAACTCGGGGGGGCAGGTCCCGACACTGAAGCTTTCTTT.